The T cell receptor beta chain described here comes from a study of cytomegalovirus exposure and HLA in healthy donors. The CDR3 is made up of 16 amino acids. The germline gives CDR1 SEHNR, CDR2 FQNEAQ (reference sequence). Unmatched junction bases numbered 8, after V lost 5 bases and J lost 2 bases. Study observations and caveats: Researchers reported from a later analysis that most CMV-associated TCR beta chains appeared HLA-restricted. The presence/absence work took it that sequencing depth was about the same across donors. Rarity marked most TCR sequences, yet some public TCRs occurred in many donors.

Notes on this clone: The antigen remains undetermined.

60 Vbeta and 13 Jbeta primers were used in PCR. In the authors' methods: In a later analysis, around 10 million of approximately 81 million unique beta chains occurred in at least two donors. Generated by immunoSEQ multiplex PCR, the TCRdb table keeps only in-frame clones and is missing some. D and trimming were read from the DNA, whereas the V and J calls and clone size are those reported in that table. The table shows around 130,000 clones, with 70% to 85% occurring only once. The sequence was collected from a middle-aged man in good health and CMV-seronegative. V and J are TRBV7-9 and TRBJ2-7; 11 bases align to TRBD2. The source material was PBMCs. Written as DNA, the CDR3 is TGTGCCAGCAGCCCATGGACTAGCGGGCCCCCCTACGAGCAGTACTTC. As protein: CASSPWTSGPPYEQYF.